Sequencing of this TCR beta chain was carried out in a study of identical twins (dated by TCRdb to about 2016). Regarding the complete study: To test whether fetal clonotypes persist, the study used deep sequencing on TCR alpha and beta repertoires from monozygotic twins, unrelated adults of various ages, and cord blood. To rule out contamination, replicate twin experiments were performed at different times with different library preparation protocols.

Clipping removes 3 bases from V and 3 bases from J, with 6 as the unmatched junction base count. CDR1 and CDR2 are drawn from the germline V gene (reference sequence): MNHEY, SMNVEV. From its cysteine to its phenylalanine, the CDR3 spans 15 amino acids. The kept DNA is CDR3 alone, 45 bases in frame from the first base. Libraries were built with 5' RACE. Sequenced on an Illumina HiSeq 2000. Template switching introduced a universal primer binding site; the final cDNA contained a unique molecular identifier, enabling accurate counting of TCR cDNA molecules. Specific primers in the conserved constant-segment region were used to synthesize first-strand cDNA for TCR alpha and beta chains. To control for contamination, every cDNA library carried two barcodes: a SMART-Mk sample barcode plus Illumina barcodes. Two successive PCR steps introduced TruSeq adapter sequences along with Illumina sample barcodes. TCR alpha and beta cDNA libraries were sequenced on the Illumina HiSeq platform with custom primers. The study's processing was this. Unique molecular identifiers were extracted from raw reads with MiGEC, and CDR3 positions were determined with MiXCR. Recombination models were inferred per individual with the repgenHMM and IGoR tools using an EM algorithm. Shared clonotype analysis was performed with the tcR package in R, normalizing sharing by the product of cloneset sizes. Out-of-frame nonproductive sequences were analyzed to study raw recombination free of thymic and clonal selection effects. TCRdb trimmed the raw reads at Q25, called clones with MiXCR and kept productive beta chains. Merged by CDR3 protein, the rows form single entries marked with the most common genes and DNA. These V and J calls originate from TCRdb's pipeline instead of the authors' own analysis. In this sample the table shows about 100,000 distinct CDR3 sequences, 5.9% of which occur a single time. Together, the top ten hold less than 15% of the sample.

This clonotype was seen ten or more times. Its antigen specificity is not known. One base away there is no much larger clone; base qualities are not given. Every donor in the study was a healthy Caucasian. Using Miltenyi CD45RO+ enrichment and human naive T-cell isolation kits, memory (CD45RO+) and naive T cells were isolated from PBMC. Results and caveats for the whole study, not just this receptor: Because the same donors could not be followed over many years, conclusions were based on cross-sectional statistical analysis. Zero-insertion analyses could be partly confounded by invariant T cells such as MAIT and iNKT, although diverse VJ usage argued against such confounding for most clonotypes. The excess sharing between twins in beta out-of-frame sequences was weaker because fewer shared sequences reduced the signal-to-noise ratio. Out-of-frame TCR alpha sharing in monozygotic twins was systematically underestimated by recombination models, whereas sharing between unrelated individuals was in agreement with the recombination models. Fewer insertions were carried by abundant cord blood beta clonotypes, a similar but weaker trend appeared in young adult naive repertoires, and no such trend appeared in memory repertoires. Compared with coincidental sharing between unrelated individuals, an excess of low generation-probability sequences was observed among out-of-frame TCR alpha sequences shared between twins.

The TCR comes from a woman in her forties or fifties in good health. Rearrangement joined TRBV27 to TRBJ2-5, with 8 junctional bases fitting TRBD1. Specimen: memory T cells sorted from blood. The intended sense of this specimen's cell subset or site label: CD45RO+ enriched T cells. The CDR3 reads as follows: CASSFSTGGKETQYF. The DNA sequence is as follows: TGTGCCAGCAGTTTCTCCACAGGGGGGAAAGAGACCCAGTACTTC.